Included here is one TCR beta chain sequence, with context. Its matching antigen is unknown. This CDR3 region has 14 residues. V shed 6 bases and J shed 0 bases, with 12 bases lying between them. Germline V lookup: CDR1 MNHNS, CDR2 SASEGT. The donors, all of them Caucasian adults, lived in Nashville, Tennessee. Splitting the CD4+ cells yielded a CD45RA+ naive subset and a CD45RA-negative memory subset. The sample is drawn from a study of shared clonotypes between healthy human individuals. General study results and limits: Generally, naive subsets (rather than memory subsets) showed larger estimated richness.

TCRdb's table, derived via immunoSEQ multiplex PCR, lists solely in-frame clones and lacks some. The repertoire holds 2 million to 2.5 million clones, with almost 96% as singletons. The gene calls are TRBV6-1 and TRBJ2-7, with D tentatively TRBD1 (6 bases). Material: naive CD4+ T cells sorted from blood. Subset of the sample: CD45RA+ positively selected. The TCR originated in a man between 18 and 35 years old in good health. CDR3 amino acids: CASRADRHSYEQYF. In DNA form, the CDR3 reads TGTGCCAGCAGAGCGGACAGACACTCCTACGAGCAGTACTTC.